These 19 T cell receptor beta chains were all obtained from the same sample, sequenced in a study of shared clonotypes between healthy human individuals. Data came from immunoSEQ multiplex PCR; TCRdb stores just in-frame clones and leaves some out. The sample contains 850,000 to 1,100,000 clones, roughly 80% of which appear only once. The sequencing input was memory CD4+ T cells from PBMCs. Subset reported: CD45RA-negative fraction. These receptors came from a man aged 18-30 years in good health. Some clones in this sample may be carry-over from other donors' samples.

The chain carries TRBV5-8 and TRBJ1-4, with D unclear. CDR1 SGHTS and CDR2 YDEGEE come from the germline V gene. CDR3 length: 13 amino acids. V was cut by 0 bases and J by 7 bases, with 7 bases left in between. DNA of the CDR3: TGTGCCAGCAGCTTGGCCTGGGGTGAAAAACTGTTTTTT. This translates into CASSLAWGEKLFF.

The DNA for the CDR3 is TGCAGTGCTGGCCACGAGACCCAGTACTTC. Its protein product is CSAGHETQYF. The gene calls are TRBV20-1 and TRBJ2-5; D gene ambiguous. CDR1 and CDR2 from the germline V gene are DFQATT and SNEGSKA (reference sequence). V was cut by 5 bases and J by 5 bases, with 6 bases left in between. The CDR3 totals 10 residues.

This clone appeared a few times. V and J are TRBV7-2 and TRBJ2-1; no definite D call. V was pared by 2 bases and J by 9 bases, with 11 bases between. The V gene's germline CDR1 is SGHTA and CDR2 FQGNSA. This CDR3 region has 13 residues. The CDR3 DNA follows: TGTGCCAGCAGCTTAAACGGAAAGACTGAGCAGTTCTTC. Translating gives CASSLNGKTEQFF.

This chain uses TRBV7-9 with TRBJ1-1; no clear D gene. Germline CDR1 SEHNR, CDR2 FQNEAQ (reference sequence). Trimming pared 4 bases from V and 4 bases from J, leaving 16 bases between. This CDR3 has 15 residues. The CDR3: CASSSESLWGTEAFF. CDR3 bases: TGTGCCAGCAGCTCCGAATCCCTGTGGGGCACTGAAGCTTTCTTT. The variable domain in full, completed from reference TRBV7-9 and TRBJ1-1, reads DTGVSQNPRHKITKRGQNVTFRCDPISEHNRLYWYRQTLGQGPEFLTYFQNEAQLEKSRLLSDRFSAERPKGSFSTLEIQRTEQGDSAMYLCASSSESLWGTEAFFGQGTRLTVV.

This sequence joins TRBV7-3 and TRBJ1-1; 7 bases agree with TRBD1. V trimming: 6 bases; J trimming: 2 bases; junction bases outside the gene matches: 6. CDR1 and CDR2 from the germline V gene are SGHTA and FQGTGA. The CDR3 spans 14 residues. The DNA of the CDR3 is TGTGCCAGCAGGGGGGGACAGCTTAACACTGAAGCTTTCTTT. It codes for CASRGGQLNTEAFF.

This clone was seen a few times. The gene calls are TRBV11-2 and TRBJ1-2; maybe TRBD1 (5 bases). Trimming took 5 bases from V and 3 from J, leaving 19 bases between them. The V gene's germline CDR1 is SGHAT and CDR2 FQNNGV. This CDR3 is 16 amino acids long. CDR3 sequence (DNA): TGTGCCAGCAGCCCCCGGACATCCTCCCTACACTATGGCTACACCTTC. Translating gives CASSPRTSSLHYGYTF.

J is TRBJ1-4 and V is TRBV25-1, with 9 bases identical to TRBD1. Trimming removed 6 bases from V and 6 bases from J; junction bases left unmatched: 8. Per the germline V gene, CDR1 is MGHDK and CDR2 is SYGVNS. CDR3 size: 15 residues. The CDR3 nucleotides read TGTGCCAGCAGCCCGGGACAGGGAAATTATGAAAAACTGTTTTTT. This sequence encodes CASSPGQGNYEKLFF.

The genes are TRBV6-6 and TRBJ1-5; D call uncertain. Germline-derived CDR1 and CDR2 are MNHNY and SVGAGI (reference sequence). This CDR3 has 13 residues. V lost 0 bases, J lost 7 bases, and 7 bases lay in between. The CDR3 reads CASSYSGRQPQHF. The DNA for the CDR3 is TGTGCCAGCAGTTACTCGGGTAGACAGCCCCAGCATTTT.

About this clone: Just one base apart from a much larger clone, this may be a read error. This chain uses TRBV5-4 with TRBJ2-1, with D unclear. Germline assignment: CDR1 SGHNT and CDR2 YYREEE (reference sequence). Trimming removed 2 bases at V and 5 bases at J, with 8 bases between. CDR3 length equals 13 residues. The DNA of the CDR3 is TGTGCCAGCAGCTTAGGCCCAGACAATGAGCAGTTCTTC. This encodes CASSLGPDNEQFF.

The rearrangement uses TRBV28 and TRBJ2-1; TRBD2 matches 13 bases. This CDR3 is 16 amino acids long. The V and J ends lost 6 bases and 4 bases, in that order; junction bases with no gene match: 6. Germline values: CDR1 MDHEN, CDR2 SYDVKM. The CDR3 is CASRRRGLAGYNEQFF. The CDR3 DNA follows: TGTGCCAGCAGGCGACGGGGACTAGCGGGATACAATGAGCAGTTCTTC. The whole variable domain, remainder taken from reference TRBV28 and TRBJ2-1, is DVKVTQSSRYLVKRTGEKVFLECVQDMDHENMFWYRQDPGLGLRLIYFSYDVKMKEKGDIPEGYSVSREKKERFSLILESASTNQTSMYLCASRRRGLAGYNEQFFGPGTRLTVL.

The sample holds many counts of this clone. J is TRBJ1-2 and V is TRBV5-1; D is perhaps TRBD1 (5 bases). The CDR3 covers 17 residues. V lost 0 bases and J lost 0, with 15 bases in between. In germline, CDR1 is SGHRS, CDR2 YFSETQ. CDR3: CASSLAGNRPTNYGYTF. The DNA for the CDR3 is TGCGCCAGCAGCTTGGCCGGGAACAGGCCGACTAACTATGGCTACACCTTC.

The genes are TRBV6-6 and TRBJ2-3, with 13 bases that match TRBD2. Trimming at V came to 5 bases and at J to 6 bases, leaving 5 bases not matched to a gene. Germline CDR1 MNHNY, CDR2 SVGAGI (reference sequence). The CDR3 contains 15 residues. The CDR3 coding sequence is TGTGCCAGCAGTATCGGACTAGCGGGAGTTGATACGCAGTATTTT. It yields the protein CASSIGLAGVDTQYF.

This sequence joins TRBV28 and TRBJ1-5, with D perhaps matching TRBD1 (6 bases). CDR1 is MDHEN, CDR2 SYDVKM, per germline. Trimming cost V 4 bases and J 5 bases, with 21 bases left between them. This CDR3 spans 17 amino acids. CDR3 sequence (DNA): TGTGCCAGCAGTTCCCCCCAGGGGCAGGGAAAAGATCAGCCCCAGCATTTT. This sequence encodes CASSSPQGQGKDQPQHF.

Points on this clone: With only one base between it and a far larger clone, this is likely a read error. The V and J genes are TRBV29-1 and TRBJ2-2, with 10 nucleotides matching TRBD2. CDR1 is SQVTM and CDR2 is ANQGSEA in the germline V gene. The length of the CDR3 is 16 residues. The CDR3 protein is CSVGASGSLLSGELLF. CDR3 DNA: TGCAGCGTTGGGGCTAGCGGGAGCCTCTTGTCCGGGGAGCTGCTTTTT.

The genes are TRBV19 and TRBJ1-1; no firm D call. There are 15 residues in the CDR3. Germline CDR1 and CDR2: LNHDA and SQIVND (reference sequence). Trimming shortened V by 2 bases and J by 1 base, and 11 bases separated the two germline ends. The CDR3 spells CASSITAGQNTEAFF. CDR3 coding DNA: TGTGCCAGTAGTATAACGGCAGGCCAGAACACTGAAGCTTTCTTT.

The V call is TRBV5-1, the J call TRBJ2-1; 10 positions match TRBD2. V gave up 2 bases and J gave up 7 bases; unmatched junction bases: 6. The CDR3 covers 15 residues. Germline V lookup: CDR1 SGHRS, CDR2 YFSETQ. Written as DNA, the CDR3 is TGCGCCAGCAGCTTCACGCTAGCGGGAGAGAATGAGCAGTTCTTC. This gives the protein CASSFTLAGENEQFF.

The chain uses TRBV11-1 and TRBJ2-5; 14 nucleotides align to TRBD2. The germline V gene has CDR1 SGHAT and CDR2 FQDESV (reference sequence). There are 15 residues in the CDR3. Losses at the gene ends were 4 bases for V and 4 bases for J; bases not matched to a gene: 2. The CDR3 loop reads CASSSGTSGRETQYF. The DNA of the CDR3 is TGTGCCAGCAGCTCCGGGACTAGCGGGAGAGAGACCCAGTACTTC.

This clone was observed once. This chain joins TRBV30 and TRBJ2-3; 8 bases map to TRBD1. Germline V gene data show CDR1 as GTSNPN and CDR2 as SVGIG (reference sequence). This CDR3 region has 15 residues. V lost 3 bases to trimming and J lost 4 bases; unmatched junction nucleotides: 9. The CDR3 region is CAWRKTGVGADTQYF. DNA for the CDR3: TGTGCCTGGAGAAAGACAGGGGTTGGAGCAGATACGCAGTATTTT. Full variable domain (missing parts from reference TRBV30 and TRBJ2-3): SQTIHQWPATLVQPVGSPLSLECTVEGTSNPNLYWYRQAAGRGLQLLFYSVGIGQISSEVPQNLSASRPQDRQFILSSKKLLLSDSGFYLCAWRKTGVGADTQYFGPGTRLTVL.

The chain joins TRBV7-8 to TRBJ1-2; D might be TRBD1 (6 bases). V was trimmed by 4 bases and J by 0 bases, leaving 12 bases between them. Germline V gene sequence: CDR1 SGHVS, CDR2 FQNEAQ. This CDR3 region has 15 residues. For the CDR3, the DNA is TGTGCCAGCAGCTCAAACAGGGATTCTAACTATGGCTACACCTTC. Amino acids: CASSSNRDSNYGYTF.